These 9 T cell receptor beta chains share one sample of origin, sequenced in a study of T cell responses to AZD1222 COVID-19 vaccine. TCRdb keeps only in-frame clones here, not all; method: immunoSEQ multiplex PCR. This table has fewer than 250,000 clones, roughly 92% appearing once. Sequenced material: peripheral blood, taken on day 0 of AZD1222 vaccination. These receptors were obtained from an adult in good health.

This clone showed up just once. The CDR3 DNA sequence: TGTGCCAGCAGCCACCCTCAGGGTGGGGGGAAGAGGACTGAAGCTTTCTTT. Protein: CASSHPQGGGKRTEAFF. The chain is built from TRBV4-2 and TRBJ1-1; D is possibly TRBD1 (5 bases). Germline CDR1 LGHNA, CDR2 YNFKEQ. V lost 3 bases and J 5 bases, leaving 22 bases between the germline ends. This CDR3 has 17 amino acids.

The V call is TRBV4-3, the J call TRBJ1-6, with TRBD1 as a possible D gene (5 bases). Trimming removed 0 bases from V and 6 bases from J, with 12 bases in between. Germline CDR1 is LGHNA and CDR2 is YSLEER. CDR3 length: 16 residues. The CDR3 region is CASSQDGAGTNSPLHF. The CDR3 nucleotides are TGCGCCAGCAGCCAAGACGGGGCAGGGACTAATTCACCCCTCCACTTT.

The CDR3 is CATSRDLLNTEAFF. CDR3 DNA sequence: TGTGCCACCAGCAGAGACCTTTTGAACACTGAAGCTTTCTTT. V and J are TRBV15 and TRBJ1-1; D uncertain. CDR3 length: 14 amino acids. The V end lost 0 bases, the J end lost 0 bases, and 5 bases lay between the germline ends. CDR1 LNHNV and CDR2 YYDKDF come from the germline V gene (reference sequence).

The chain couples TRBV10-3 to TRBJ1-1; D may be TRBD1 (5 bases). The CDR3 extends over 13 amino acids. V was pared by 8 bases and J by 6 bases, with 16 bases between. CDR1 and CDR2 from the germline V gene are ENHRY and SYGVKD. DNA for the CDR3: TGTGCCATCGGGGCGGGTGCCGCGGCTGAAGCTTTCTTT. As protein: CAIGAGAAAEAFF.

The chain couples TRBV13 to TRBJ1-6; 8 nucleotides align to TRBD1. This CDR3 comprises 14 residues. The V and J ends lost 4 bases and 7 bases, in that order; junction bases with no gene match: 3. CDR1 is PRHDT, CDR2 FYEKMQ, per germline (reference sequence). CDR3 sequence reads: CASSSRQGNSPLHF. The DNA for the CDR3 is TGTGCCAGCAGCTCCCGACAGGGGAATTCACCCCTCCACTTT.

The V gene is TRBV5-1, the J gene TRBJ1-2; a possible D gene is TRBD1 (6 bases). The CDR3 runs to 15 residues. The V gene's germline CDR1 is SGHRS and CDR2 YFSETQ. Trimming cost V 2 bases and J 1 base, with 12 bases left between them. The chain's CDR3 is CASSLQGYLNYGYTF. In DNA form, the CDR3 reads TGCGCCAGCAGCTTACAGGGTTACCTTAACTATGGCTACACCTTC.

CDR3 coding DNA: TGTGCCAGTCGAGACTCGACCCTCCACTTT. It codes for CASRDSTLHF. The rearrangement links TRBV6-6 to TRBJ1-6; D unresolved. The CDR3 is 10 residues long. Deletions cut 9 bases from V and 14 bases from J, with 11 bases between. Germline CDR1 reads MNHNY; CDR2 reads SVGAGI (reference sequence).

This chain joins TRBV11-2 and TRBJ1-3; the D gene is possibly TRBD1 (6 bases). The CDR3 loop spans 18 amino acids. The ends were cut back, 8 bases at V and 1 base at J, with 24 bases in the middle. Germline CDR1 and CDR2: SGHAT and FQNNGV. The CDR3 reads CASAPYGGIGISGNTIYF. In DNA form, the CDR3 reads TGTGCCAGCGCCCCGTACGGGGGCATCGGGATATCTGGAAACACCATATATTTT.

With respect to this clone: This same CDR3 is encoded by further DNA sequences in the sample. The chain employs TRBV28 and TRBJ1-6; the match to TRBD1 covers 8 bases. The ends lost 2 bases at V and 6 bases at J; junction bases unmatched: 3. Germline assignment: CDR1 MDHEN and CDR2 SYDVKM. The CDR3 totals 15 residues. As DNA, the CDR3 is TGTGCCAGCAGTTTAGGCGACAGGGGTAATTCACCCCTCCACTTT. It is translated as CASSLGDRGNSPLHF.